These T cell receptor beta chains were read from a single sample in a study of shared clonotypes between healthy human individuals. Sequencing was performed with immunoSEQ multiplex PCR; in TCRdb, only in-frame clones are kept and a portion is missing. The sample yields approximately 1.4 million clones, under 99% seen once. The sample taken for sequencing was naive CD4+ T cells sorted from blood. The receptors stem from a man aged 25-40 years in good health. CDR3s include the opening cysteine and the closing phenylalanine or tryptophan. D genes are given only for firm matches. Clone size is shown for a subset of rows, as once, few, many or a class of expanded clone.

TRBV28	.	TRBJ1-4	.	TGTGCCAGCAGTTCCCCTCCTGAGAGGGTGTTTTTT	CASSSPPERVFF
TRBV18	TRBD1	TRBJ2-2	.	TGTGCCAGCTCACCAATGTTACAGGGGGCCAACACCGGGGAGCTGTTTTTT	CASSPMLQGANTGELFF
TRBV5-1	.	TRBJ1-1	.	TGCGCCAGCAGCTTGGTAGGAGGGGTTAACACTGAAGCTTTCTTT	CASSLVGGVNTEAFF
TRBV2	TRBD2	TRBJ2-1	.	TGTGCCAGCAGTGGAACGGGGGGGTCCTACAATGAGCAGTTCTTC	CASSGTGGSYNEQFF
TRBV19	TRBD1	TRBJ2-2	.	TGTGCCGCCAAAACAGGGGGTCCCGGGGAGCTGTTTTTT	CAAKTGGPGELFF
TRBV15	.	TRBJ1-5	.	TGTGCCACCAGCAGAGACTTCCTGGCGAATAGCAATCAGCCCCAGCATTTT	CATSRDFLANSNQPQHF
TRBV7-8	.	TRBJ2-7	.	TGTGCCAGCAGCTTACACGAGTCCTACGAGCAGTACTTC	CASSLHESYEQYF
TRBV10-1	.	TRBJ1-1	.	TGCGCCAGCAGTGAGGGGGGTGGAGGGAACACTGAAGCTTTCTTT	CASSEGGGGNTEAFF
TRBV10-1	TRBD1	TRBJ1-3	once	TGCGCCAGCAGTGACCAGGGACAGCCTTCTGGAAACACCATATATTTT	CASSDQGQPSGNTIYF
TRBV14	.	TRBJ2-1	.	TGTGCCAGCAGCCGGGACTTCAGCTCCTACAATGAGCAGTTCTTC	CASSRDFSSYNEQFF
TRBV18	TRBD1	TRBJ2-3	once	TGTGCCAGCTCACCACCCGGGACAGGCAGAGGATCAGATACGCAGTATTTT	CASSPPGTGRGSDTQYF
TRBV7-9	TRBD2	TRBJ2-1	.	TGTGCCAGCAGCTTATCTTCGGGACTAGCGGGAGTCCATACTGAGCAGTTCTTC	CASSLSSGLAGVHTEQFF
TRBV7-6	TRBD1	TRBJ2-7	.	TGTGCCAGCAGCGCCAGGCCGGGACAGGGTTCATACGAGCAGTACTTC	CASSARPGQGSYEQYF
TRBV5-1	.	TRBJ2-7	.	TGCGCCAGCAGCTTGGGTTCGGACTCCTACGAGCAGTACTTC	CASSLGSDSYEQYF
TRBV20-1	TRBD1	TRBJ2-1	.	TGCAGTGCTAGACGGGACAGAGAGCAGTTCTTC	CSARRDREQFF
TRBV28	.	TRBJ2-5	.	TGTGCCAGCAGTTTTAGTGGCTCGCGGGAGACCCAGTACTTC	CASSFSGSRETQYF
TRBV7-9	.	TRBJ2-3	.	TGTGCCAGCAGCTTAGGATGGGGCGGGAGCACAGATACGCAGTATTTT	CASSLGWGGSTDTQYF